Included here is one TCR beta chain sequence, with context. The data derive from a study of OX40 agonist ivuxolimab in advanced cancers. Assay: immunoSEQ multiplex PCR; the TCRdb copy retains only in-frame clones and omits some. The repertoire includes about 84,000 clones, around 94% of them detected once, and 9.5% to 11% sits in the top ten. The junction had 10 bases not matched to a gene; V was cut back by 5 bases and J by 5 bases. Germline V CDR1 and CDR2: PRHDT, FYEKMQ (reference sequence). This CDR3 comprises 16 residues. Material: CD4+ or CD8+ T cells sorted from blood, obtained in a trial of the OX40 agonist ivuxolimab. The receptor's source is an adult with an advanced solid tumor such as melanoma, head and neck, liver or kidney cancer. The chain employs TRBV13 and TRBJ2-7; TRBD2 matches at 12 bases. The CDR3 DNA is TGTGCCAGCAGCCTCGGACTAGCGGGAAGTTTGAACGAGCAGTACTTC. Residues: CASSLGLAGSLNEQYF.